The 2 T cell receptor beta chains listed next were all sequenced from one sample in a study of T cells in Graves' hyperthyroidism and ophthalmopathy. RNA transcripts were the template for amplifying TCR beta CDR3 regions. RT-PCR in the first round (using the HTBI primer set) targeted the TCR CDR3. TCRdb processed the multiplex PCR reads anew with MiXCR; each CDR3 protein has one entry. The table has roughly 570,000 distinct CDR3 sequences, around 14% seen once. Source material: blood. These receptors were obtained from a woman aged 25-40 years with Graves' hyperthyroidism.

Many counts were recorded for this clonotype. V gene TRBV20-1 combines with J gene TRBJ2-7; D is undetermined. The CDR3 totals 17 residues. Trimming stripped 6 bases from V and 2 bases from J, with 26 bases between. In germline, CDR1 is DFQATT, CDR2 SNEGSKA (reference sequence). The chain's CDR3 is CSASGVWSGRLTYEQYF. CDR3 sequence (DNA): TGCAGTGCAAGTGGGGTATGGAGTGGAAGATTGACCTACGAGCAGTACTTC.

About this clonotype itself: This may stem from a read error, because a much larger clone lies one nucleotide away. V usage is TRBV3-1 and J usage is TRBJ2-1, with D possibly being TRBD1 or TRBD2 (6 bases each). Germline loops: CDR1 LGHDT, CDR2 YNNKEL (reference sequence). The V and J ends lost 7 bases and 12 bases respectively, with 22 bases between them. The CDR3 is 14 amino acids. The CDR3 sequence: CASNPWGAARGQFF. The CDR3 region has the DNA TGTGCCAGCAACCCTTGGGGGGCGGCACGGGGGCAGTTCTTC.